Below, one TCR beta chain is given with its context. This entry comes from a study of blood T cells in healthy people across ages. With a J-beta primer mix and a sample-barcoded 5' primer, a second PCR ran roughly 6 to 11 cycles. Via MiXCR, TCRdb re-called the 5' RACE reads, giving one row per CDR3 protein. The profile covers 1.5 million to 2 million distinct CDR3 sequences, with roughly 43% appearing a single time and approximately 22% taken by the ten largest. After removal of 2 bases from V and 8 bases from J, the junction contained 5 bases not matched to a gene. From germline, CDR1 is SNHLY and CDR2 FYNNEI. The length of the CDR3 is 13 residues.

The rearrangement links TRBV2 to TRBJ1-2; 7 bases are a match to TRBD1. The receptor's source is a human donor in good health. Material for sequencing was blood. Written as DNA, the CDR3 is TGTGCCAGCAGTGAAAACAGGGGATTCGGCTACACCTTC. Amino acid sequence: CASSENRGFGYTF.